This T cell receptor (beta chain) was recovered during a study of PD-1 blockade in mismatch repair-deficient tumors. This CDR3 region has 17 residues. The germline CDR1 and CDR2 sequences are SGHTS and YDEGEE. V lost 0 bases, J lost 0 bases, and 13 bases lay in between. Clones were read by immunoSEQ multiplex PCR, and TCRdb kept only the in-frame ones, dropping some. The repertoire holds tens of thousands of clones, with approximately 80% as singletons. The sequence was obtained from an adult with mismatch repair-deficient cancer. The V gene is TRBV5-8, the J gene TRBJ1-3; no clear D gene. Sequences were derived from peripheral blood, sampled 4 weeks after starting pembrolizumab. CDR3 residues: CASSLEAWGYSGNTIYF. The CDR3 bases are TGTGCCAGCAGCTTGGAGGCGTGGGGATACTCTGGAAACACCATATATTTT.